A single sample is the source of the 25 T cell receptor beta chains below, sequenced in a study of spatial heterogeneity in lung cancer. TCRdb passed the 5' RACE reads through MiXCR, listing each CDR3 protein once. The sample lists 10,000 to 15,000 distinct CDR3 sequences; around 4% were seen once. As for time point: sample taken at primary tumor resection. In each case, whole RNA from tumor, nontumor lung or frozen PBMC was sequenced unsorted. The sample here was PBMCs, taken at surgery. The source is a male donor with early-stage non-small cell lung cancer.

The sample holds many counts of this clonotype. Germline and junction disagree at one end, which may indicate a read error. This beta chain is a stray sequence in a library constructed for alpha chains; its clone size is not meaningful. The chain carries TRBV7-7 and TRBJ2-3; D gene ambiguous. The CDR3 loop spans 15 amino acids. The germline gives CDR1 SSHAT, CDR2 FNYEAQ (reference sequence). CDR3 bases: TGTGCTAGCAGCTTGGGCTCCTCTAGATCAGATACGCAGTATTTT. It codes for CASSLGSSRSDTQYF.

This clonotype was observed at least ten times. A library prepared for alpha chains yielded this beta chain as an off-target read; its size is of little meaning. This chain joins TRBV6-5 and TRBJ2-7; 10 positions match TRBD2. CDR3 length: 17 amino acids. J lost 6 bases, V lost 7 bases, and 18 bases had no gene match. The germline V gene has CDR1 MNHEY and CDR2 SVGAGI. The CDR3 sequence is CASTQASGRAQRGEQYF. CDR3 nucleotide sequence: TGTGCCAGCACCCAGGCCAGCGGGAGGGCCCAACGGGGCGAGCAGTACTTC.

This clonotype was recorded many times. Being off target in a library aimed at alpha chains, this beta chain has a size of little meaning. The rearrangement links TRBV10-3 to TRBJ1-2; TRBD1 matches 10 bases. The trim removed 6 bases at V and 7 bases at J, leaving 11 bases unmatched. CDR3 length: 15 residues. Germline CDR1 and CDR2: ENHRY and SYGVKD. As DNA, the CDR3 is TGTGCCATCAGGGCGACAGGGGGCGAGTTGCTTGGCTACACCTTC. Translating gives CAIRATGGELLGYTF.

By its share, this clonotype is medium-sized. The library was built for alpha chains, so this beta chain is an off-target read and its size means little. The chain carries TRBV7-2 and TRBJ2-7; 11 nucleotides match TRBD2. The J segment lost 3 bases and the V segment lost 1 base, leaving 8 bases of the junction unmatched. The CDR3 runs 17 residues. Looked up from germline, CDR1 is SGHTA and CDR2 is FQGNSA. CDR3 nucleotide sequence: TGTGCCAGCAGCTTAGGTTTTAGCGGGAGGGAAGACTACGAGCAGTACTTC. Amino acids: CASSLGFSGREDYEQYF.

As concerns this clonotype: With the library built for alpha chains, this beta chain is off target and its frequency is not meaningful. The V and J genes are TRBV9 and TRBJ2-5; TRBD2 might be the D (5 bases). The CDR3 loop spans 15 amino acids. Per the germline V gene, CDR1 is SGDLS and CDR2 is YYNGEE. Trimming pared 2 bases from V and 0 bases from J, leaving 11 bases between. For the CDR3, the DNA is TGTGCCAGCAGCGTGGGGAGTCCCGACCAAGAGACCCAGTACTTC. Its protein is CASSVGSPDQETQYF.

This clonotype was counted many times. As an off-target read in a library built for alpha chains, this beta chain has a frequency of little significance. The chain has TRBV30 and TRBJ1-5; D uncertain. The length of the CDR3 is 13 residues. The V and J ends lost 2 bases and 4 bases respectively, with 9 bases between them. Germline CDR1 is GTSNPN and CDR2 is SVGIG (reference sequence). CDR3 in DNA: TGTGCCTGGAGTTCTAGCTTTAATCAGCCCCAGCATTTT. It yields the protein CAWSSSFNQPQHF.

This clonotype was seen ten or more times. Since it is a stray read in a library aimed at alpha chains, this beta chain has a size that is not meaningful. The CDR3 bases are TGTGCCAGCAGCTGGGGCGGGAGTGAAAACTACGAGCAGTACTTC. Translation: CASSWGGSENYEQYF. The V gene is TRBV7-9, the J gene TRBJ2-7; 7 bases are a match to TRBD2. The CDR3 runs to 15 residues. V lost 4 bases and J lost 3; bases outside the gene matches: 9. Germline V gene sequence: CDR1 SEHNR, CDR2 FQNEAQ (reference sequence).

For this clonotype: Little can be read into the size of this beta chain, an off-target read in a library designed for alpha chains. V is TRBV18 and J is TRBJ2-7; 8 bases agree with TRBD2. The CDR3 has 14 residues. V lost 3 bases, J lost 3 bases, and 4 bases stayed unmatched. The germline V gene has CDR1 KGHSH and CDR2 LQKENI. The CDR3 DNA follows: TGTGCCAGCTCACCGGGGAGCGGGAGCTACGAGCAGTACTTC. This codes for CASSPGSGSYEQYF.

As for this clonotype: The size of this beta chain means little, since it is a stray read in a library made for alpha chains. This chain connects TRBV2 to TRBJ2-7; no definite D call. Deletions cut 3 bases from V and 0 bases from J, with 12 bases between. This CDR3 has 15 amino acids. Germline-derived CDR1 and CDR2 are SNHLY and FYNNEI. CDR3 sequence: CASSESRSSSYEQYF. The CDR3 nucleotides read TGTGCCAGCAGTGAGTCGCGTTCGAGCTCCTACGAGCAGTACTTC.

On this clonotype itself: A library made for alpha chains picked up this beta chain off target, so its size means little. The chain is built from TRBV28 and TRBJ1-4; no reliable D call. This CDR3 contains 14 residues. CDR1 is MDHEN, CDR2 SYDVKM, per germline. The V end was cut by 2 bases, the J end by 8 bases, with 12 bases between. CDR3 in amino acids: CASSLMGSGEKLFF. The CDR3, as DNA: TGTGCCAGCAGTTTAATGGGGTCCGGCGAAAAACTGTTTTTT. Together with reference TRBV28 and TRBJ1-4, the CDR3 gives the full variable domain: DVKVTQSSRYLVKRTGEKVFLECVQDMDHENMFWYRQDPGLGLRLIYFSYDVKMKEKGDIPEGYSVSREKKERFSLILESASTNQTSMYLCASSLMGSGEKLFFGSGTQLSVL.

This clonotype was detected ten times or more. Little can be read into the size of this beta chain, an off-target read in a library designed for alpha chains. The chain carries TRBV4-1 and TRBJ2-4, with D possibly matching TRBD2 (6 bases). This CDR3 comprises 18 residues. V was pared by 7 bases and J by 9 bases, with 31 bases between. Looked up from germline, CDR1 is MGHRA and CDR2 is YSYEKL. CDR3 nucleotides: TGCGCCAGCACCCCCGGGCCAGGCGGGGATGGGCGGGAAGGCATTCAGTACTTC. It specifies CASTPGPGGDGREGIQYF.

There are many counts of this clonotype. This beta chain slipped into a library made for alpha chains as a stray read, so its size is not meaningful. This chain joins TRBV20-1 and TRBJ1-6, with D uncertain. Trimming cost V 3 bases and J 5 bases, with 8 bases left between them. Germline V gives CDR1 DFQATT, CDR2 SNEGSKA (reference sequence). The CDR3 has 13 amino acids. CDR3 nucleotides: TGCAGTGCTAGTGGAACCCATAATTCACCCCTCCACTTT. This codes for CSASGTHNSPLHF.

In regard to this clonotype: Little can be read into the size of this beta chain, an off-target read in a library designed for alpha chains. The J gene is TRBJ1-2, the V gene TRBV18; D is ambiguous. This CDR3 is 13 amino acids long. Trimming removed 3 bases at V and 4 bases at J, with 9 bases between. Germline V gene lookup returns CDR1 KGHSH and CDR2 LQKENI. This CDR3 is CASSPPNSYGYTF. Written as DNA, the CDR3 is TGTGCCAGCTCACCTCCTAACAGCTATGGCTACACCTTC.

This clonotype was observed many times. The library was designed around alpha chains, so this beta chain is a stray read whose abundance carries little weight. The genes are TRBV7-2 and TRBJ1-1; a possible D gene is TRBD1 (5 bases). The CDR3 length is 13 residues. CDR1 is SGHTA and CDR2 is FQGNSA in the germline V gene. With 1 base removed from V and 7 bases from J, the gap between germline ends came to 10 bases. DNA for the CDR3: TGTGCCAGCAGCTTAGGACAGCGGTTTGAAGCTTTCTTT. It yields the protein CASSLGQRFEAFF. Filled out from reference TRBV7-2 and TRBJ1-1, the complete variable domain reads GAGVSQSPSNKVTEKGKDVELRCDPISGHTALYWYRQSLGQGLEFLIYFQGNSAPDKSGLPSDRFSAERTGGSVSTLTIQRTQQEDSAVYLCASSLGQRFEAFFGQGTRLTVV.

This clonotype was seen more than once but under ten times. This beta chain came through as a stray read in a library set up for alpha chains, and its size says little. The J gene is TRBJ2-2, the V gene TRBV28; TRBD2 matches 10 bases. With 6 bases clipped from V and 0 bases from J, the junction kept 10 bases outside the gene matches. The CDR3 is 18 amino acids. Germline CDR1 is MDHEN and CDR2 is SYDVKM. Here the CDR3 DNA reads TGTGCCAGCAGCTCGAGGAGCGGGAGGGCCGCGAACACCGGGGAGCTGTTTTTT. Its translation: CASSSRSGRAANTGELFF.

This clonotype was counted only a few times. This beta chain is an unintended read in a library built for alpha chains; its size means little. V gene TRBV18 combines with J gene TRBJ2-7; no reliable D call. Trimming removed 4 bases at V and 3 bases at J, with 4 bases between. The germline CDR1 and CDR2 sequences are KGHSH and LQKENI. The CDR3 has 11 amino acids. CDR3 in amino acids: CASSQGYEQYF. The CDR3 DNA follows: TGTGCCAGCTCACAGGGCTACGAGCAGTACTTC.

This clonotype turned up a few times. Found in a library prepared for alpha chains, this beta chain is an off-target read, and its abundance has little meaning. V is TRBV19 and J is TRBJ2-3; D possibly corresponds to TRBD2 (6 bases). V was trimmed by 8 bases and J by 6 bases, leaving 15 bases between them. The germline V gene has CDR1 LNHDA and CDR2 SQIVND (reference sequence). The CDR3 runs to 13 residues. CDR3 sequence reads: CASLMGGSDTQYF. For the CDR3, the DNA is TGTGCCAGTCTCATGGGGGGATCGGATACGCAGTATTTT.

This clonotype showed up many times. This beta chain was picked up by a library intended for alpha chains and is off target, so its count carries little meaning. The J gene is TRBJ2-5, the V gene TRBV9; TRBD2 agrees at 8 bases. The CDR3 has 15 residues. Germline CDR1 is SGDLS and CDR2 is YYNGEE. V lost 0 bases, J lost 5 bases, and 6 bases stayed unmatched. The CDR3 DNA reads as TGTGCCAGCAGCGTAGCGGCGGGAGGCCGGGAGACCCAGTACTTC. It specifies CASSVAAGGRETQYF.

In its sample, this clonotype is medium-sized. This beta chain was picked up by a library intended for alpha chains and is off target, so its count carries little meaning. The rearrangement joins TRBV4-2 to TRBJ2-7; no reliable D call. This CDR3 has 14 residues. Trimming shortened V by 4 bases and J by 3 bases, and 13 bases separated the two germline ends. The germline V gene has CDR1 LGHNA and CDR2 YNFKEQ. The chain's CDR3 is CASSLFLGNYEQYF. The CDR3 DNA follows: TGTGCCAGCAGCCTCTTCCTGGGGAACTACGAGCAGTACTTC.

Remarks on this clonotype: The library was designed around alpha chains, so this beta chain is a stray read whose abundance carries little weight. The CDR3 nucleotides read TGTGCCAGTAGTGAGGACGCTGCAACTAATGAAAAACTGTTTTTT. It specifies CASSEDAATNEKLFF. The chain recombines TRBV19 with TRBJ1-4; D is uncertain. The CDR3 is 15 residues long. CDR1 and CDR2 (germline): LNHDA, SQIVND (reference sequence). V was clipped by 5 bases and J by 0 bases, with 10 bases between them.

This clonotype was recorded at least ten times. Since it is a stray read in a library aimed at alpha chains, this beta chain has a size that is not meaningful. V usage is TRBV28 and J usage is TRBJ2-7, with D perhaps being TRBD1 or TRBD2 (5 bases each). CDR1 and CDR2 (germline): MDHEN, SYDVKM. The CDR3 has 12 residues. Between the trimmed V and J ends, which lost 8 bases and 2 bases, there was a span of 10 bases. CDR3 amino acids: CASSWGTYEQYF. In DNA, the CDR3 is TGTGCCAGCTCCTGGGGGACCTACGAGCAGTACTTC.

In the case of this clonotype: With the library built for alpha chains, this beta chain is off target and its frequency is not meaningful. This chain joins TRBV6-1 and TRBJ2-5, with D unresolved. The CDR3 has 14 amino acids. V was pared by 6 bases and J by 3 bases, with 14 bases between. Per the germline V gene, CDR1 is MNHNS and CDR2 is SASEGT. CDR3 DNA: TGTGCCAGCAGCTCCGGGCTGTCGAAAGAGACCCAGTACTTC. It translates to CASSSGLSKETQYF.

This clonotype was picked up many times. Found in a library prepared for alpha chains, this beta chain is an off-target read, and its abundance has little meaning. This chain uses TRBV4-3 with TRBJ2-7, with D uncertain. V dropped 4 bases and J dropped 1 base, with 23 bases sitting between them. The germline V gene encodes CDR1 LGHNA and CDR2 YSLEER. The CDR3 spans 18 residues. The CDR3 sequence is CASSLHSLVGGISYEQYF. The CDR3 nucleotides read TGCGCCAGCAGCCTCCACTCGCTTGTAGGCGGTATATCCTACGAGCAGTACTTC.

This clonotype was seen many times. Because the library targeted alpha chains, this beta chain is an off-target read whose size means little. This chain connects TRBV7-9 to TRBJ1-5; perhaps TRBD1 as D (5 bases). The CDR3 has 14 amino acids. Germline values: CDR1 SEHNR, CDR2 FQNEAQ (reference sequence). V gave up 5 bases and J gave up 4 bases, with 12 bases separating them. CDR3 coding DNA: TGTGCCAGCAGCGCCACCGGGGGTAATCAGCCCCAGCATTTT. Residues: CASSATGGNQPQHF.

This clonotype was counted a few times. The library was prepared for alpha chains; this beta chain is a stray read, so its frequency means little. CDR3 nucleotides: TGTGCCAGCAGCTTAGTTACTAGCGGGTTCCCCTACGAGCAGTACTTC. This codes for CASSLVTSGFPYEQYF. This rearrangement joins TRBV7-2 to TRBJ2-7; 9 bases align to TRBD2. This CDR3 is built from 16 residues. Trimming at V came to 1 base and at J to 2 bases, leaving 6 bases not matched to a gene. The V gene's germline CDR1 is SGHTA and CDR2 FQGNSA.